This TCR beta chain originates from a study of blood T cell repertoires in COVID-19. Study-level information: Donors in the United States, Italy and Spain gave samples during acute or convalescent COVID-19.

CDR3 size: 15 residues. With V trimmed by 6 bases and J by 2 bases, 5 bases remained unmatched. CDR1 and CDR2 from the germline V gene are LNHDA and SQIVND (reference sequence). Participant ages covered 18 to 89 years across 24 US areas. Which cohort a participant joined came from the clinical history participants gave. Symptom resolution, clearance, or two negative PCRs marked the recovered donors of Cohort 3. Measured with immunoSEQ multiplex PCR; TCRdb has only the in-frame clones, and not every one. The sample has over 150,000 clones; about 80% are singletons. Sequencing was done on a sample of PBMCs or T cells enriched from blood (not recorded which). The chain joins TRBV19 to TRBJ1-5; 9 bases match TRBD1. This TCR came from a man in his forties or fifties who had recovered from COVID-19. The DNA for the CDR3 is TGTGCCAGTAGCCCCAGGACAGGGGGCAATCAGCCCCAGCATTTT. Protein product: CASSPRTGGNQPQHF.